This T cell receptor (beta chain) emerged from a study of blood T cell repertoires in COVID-19. The overall study: The United States, Italy and Spain provided the acute and convalescent COVID-19 samples. T cells, B-cell-depleted T cells, or PBMCs provided the cDNA or gDNA that served as material.

Authors' methods: By means of reference gene primer amplification, nucleated cell counts were estimated. TCRdb's table, derived via immunoSEQ multiplex PCR, lists solely in-frame clones and lacks some. D and trimming were read from the DNA, whereas the V and J calls and clone size are those reported in that table. The repertoire has over 50,000 clones, around 84% of them found once; the top ten carry 12%. V lost 1 base and J lost 3, with 13 bases in between. Germline V gene data show CDR1 as LGHNA and CDR2 as YSLEER. This CDR3 has 16 amino acids. This chain connects TRBV4-3 to TRBJ2-1, with D tentatively TRBD2 (7 bases). Input material: peripheral blood. The sequence came from a man in his sixties or seventies with active COVID-19. As DNA, the CDR3 is TGCGCCAGCAGCCAAGGGGGCGGGGGCCGCTACAATGAGCAGTTCTTC. Translated: CASSQGGGGRYNEQFF.